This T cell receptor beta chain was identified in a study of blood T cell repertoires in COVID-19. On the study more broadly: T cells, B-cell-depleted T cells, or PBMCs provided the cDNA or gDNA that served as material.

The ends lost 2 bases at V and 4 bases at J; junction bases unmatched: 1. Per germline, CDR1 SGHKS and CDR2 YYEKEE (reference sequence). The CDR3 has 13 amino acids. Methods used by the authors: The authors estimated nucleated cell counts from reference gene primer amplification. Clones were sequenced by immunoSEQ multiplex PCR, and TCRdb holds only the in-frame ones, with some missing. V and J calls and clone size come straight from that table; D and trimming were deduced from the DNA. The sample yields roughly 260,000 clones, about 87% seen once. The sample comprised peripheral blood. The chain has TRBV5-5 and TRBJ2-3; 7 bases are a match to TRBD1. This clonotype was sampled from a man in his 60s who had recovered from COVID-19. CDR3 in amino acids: CASSLTGADTQYF. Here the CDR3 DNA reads TGTGCCAGCAGCTTAACAGGGGCAGATACGCAGTATTTT.